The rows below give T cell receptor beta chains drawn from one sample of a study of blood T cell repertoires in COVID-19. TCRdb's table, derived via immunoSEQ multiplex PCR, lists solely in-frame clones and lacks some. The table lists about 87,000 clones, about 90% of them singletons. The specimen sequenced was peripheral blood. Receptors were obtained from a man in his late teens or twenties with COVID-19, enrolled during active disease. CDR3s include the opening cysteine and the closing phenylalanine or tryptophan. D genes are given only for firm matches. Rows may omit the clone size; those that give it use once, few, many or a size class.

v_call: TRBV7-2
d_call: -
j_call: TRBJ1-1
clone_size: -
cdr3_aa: CASSLVIHAGTEAFF
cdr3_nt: TGTGCCAGCAGCTTAGTGATACACGCGGGCACTGAAGCTTTCTTT

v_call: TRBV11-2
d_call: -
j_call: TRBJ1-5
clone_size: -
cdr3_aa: CASSWGGELQPQHF
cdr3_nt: TGTGCCAGCAGCTGGGGCGGAGAGTTGCAGCCCCAGCATTTT

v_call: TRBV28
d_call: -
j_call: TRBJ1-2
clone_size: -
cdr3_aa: CASSLGGNYGYTF
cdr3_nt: TGTGCCAGCAGTTTGGGGGGTAACTATGGCTACACCTTC

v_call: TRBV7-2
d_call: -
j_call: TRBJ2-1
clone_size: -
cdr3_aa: CASSLGKGNYNEQFF
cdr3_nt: TGTGCCAGCAGCTTAGGAAAGGGGAACTACAATGAGCAGTTCTTC

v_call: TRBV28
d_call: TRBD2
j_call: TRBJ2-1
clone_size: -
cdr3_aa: CASGSQTSGKRTAEQFF
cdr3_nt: TGTGCCAGCGGAAGTCAAACTAGCGGGAAAAGGACGGCTGAGCAGTTCTTC

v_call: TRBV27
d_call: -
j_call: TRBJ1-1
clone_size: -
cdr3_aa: CASSPSGNTEAFF
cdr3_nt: TGTGCCAGCAGTCCGTCGGGGAACACTGAAGCTTTCTTT

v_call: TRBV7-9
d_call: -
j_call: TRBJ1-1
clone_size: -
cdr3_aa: CASSLVPSTEAFF
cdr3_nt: TGTGCCAGCAGCTTAGTCCCCAGCACTGAAGCTTTCTTT

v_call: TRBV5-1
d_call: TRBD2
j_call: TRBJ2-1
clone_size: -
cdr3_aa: CASSLEREVYNEQFF
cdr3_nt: TGCGCCAGCAGCTTGGAACGGGAGGTATACAATGAGCAGTTCTTC

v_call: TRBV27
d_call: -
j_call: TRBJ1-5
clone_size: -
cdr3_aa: CASSLFLDQPQHF
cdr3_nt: TGTGCCAGCAGTTTGTTCCTTGATCAGCCCCAGCATTTT

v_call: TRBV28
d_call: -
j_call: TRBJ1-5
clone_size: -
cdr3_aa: CASSLTGMRGAYQPQHF
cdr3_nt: TGTGCCAGCAGTTTAACGGGAATGAGAGGTGCATATCAGCCCCAGCATTTT

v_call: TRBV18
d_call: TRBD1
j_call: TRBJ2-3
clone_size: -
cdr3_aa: CASSDGQGPQDTQYF
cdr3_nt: TGTGCCAGCTCAGATGGACAGGGTCCACAAGATACGCAGTATTTT

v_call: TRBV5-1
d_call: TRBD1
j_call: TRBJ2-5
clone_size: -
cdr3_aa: CASSLGTGQETQYF
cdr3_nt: TGCGCCAGCAGCTTGGGGACAGGGCAAGAGACCCAGTACTTC

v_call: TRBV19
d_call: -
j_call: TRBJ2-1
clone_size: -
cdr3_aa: CASSPPPRGYNEQFF
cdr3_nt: TGTGCCAGTAGTCCACCCCCTAGGGGCTACAATGAGCAGTTCTTC

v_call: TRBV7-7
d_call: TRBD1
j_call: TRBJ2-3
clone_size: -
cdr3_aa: CASSADRATDTQYF
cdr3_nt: TGTGCTAGCAGCGCGGACAGGGCCACAGATACGCAGTATTTT

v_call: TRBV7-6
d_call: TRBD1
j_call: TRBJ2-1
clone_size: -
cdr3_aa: CASSATRDRYNEQFF
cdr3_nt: TGTGCCAGCAGCGCGACCCGGGACAGATACAATGAGCAGTTCTTC

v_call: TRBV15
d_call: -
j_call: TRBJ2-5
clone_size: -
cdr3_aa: CATSRALASETQYF
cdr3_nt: TGTGCCACCAGCAGAGCGTTAGCTTCCGAGACCCAGTACTTC

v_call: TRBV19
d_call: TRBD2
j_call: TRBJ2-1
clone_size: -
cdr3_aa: CASSMTLAASSYNEQFF
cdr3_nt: TGTGCCAGTAGTATGACGCTAGCGGCAAGCTCCTACAATGAGCAGTTCTTC

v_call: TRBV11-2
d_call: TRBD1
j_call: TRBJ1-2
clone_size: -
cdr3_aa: CASSSIRDRRGSPNGYTF
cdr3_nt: TGTGCCAGCAGCTCAATCCGGGACAGGCGGGGATCCCCTAATGGCTACACCTTC

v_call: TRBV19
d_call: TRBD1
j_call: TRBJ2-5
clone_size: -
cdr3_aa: CASSGRTGLGETQYF
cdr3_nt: TGTGCCAGTAGTGGCCGGACAGGACTGGGGGAGACCCAGTACTTC

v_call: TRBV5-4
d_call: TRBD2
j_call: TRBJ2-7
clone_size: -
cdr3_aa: CASSLAGGPYEQYF
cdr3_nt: TGTGCCAGCAGCCTAGCGGGAGGGCCTTACGAGCAGTACTTC

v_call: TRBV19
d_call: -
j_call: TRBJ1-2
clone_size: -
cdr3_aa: CASSTRSYGYTF
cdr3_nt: TGTGCCAGTAGTACGAGAAGCTATGGCTACACCTTC

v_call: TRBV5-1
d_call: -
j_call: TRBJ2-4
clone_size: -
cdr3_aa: CASSQKPQGSKNIQYF
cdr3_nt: TGCGCCAGCAGCCAAAAACCCCAGGGGTCCAAAAACATTCAGTACTTC

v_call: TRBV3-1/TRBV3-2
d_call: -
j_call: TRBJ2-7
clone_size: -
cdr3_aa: CASSQDAGPVYEQYF
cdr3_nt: TGTGCCAGCAGCCAAGATGCAGGTCCGGTCTACGAGCAGTACTTC

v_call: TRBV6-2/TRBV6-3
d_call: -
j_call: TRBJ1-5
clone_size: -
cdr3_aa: CASSYPPAAGFQPQHF
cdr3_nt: TGTGCCAGCAGTTACCCTCCCGCGGCAGGGTTTCAGCCCCAGCATTTT

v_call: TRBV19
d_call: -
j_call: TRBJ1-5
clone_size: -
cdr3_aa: CASSSQGNQPQHF
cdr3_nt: TGTGCCAGTAGTTCTCAGGGTAATCAGCCCCAGCATTTT

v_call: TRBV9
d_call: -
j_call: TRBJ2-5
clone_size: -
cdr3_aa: CASSPRYQETQYF
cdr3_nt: TGTGCCAGCAGCCCCAGGTACCAAGAGACCCAGTACTTC

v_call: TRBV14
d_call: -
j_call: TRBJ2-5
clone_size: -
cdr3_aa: CASSPNTRGTQYF
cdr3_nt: TGTGCCAGCAGCCCGAACACCCGAGGGACCCAGTACTTC

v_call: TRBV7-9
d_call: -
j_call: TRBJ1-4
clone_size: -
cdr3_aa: CASSLVGGDEKLFF
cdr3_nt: TGTGCCAGCAGCTTAGTGGGGGGAGATGAAAAACTGTTTTTT

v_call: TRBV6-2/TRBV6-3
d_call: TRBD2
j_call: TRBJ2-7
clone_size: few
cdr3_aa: CASSLSGVGYEQYF
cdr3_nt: TGTGCCAGCAGCCTTAGCGGGGTTGGCTACGAGCAGTACTTC

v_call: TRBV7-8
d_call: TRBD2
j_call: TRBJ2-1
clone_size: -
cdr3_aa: CASSRGLASYNEQFF
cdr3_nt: TGTGCCAGCAGCCGAGGACTAGCGTCTTACAATGAGCAGTTCTTC

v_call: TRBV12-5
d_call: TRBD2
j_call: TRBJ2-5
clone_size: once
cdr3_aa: CASGLVIAGGYQETQYF
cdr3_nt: TGTGCTAGTGGTTTGGTAATTGCGGGAGGGTACCAAGAGACCCAGTACTTC

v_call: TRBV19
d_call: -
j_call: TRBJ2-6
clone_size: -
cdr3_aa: CASSPGVRETNVLTF
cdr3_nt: TGTGCCAGTAGTCCGGGGGTGAGGGAGACCAACGTCCTGACTTTC

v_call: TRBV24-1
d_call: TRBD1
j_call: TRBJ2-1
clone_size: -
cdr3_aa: CATSEPRTGGYNEQFF
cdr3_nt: TGTGCCACCAGTGAACCAAGGACAGGGGGCTACAATGAGCAGTTCTTC

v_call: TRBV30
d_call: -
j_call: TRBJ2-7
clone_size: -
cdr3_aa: CAWSVGRGRYEQYF
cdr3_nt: TGTGCCTGGAGTGTTGGTCGGGGGAGGTACGAGCAGTACTTC